Each of the 8 T cell receptor beta chains below was sequenced from the same sample in a study of blood T cell repertoires in COVID-19. TCRdb's table, derived via immunoSEQ multiplex PCR, lists solely in-frame clones and lacks some. The profile shows 350,000 or so clones, approximately 90% of them singletons. Input material: peripheral blood. These receptors all stem from a woman aged 55-75 years with COVID-19, enrolled during active disease.

The chain combines TRBV21-1 with TRBJ2-3; the tabulated D call, TRBD1, remains unverified against the DNA. TRBV21-1 is recorded as a pseudogene. The CDR3 contains 16 residues. The DNA of the CDR3 is TGTGCCAGCAGCGGTTGGTCAGGGGGCGTCACAGATACGCAGTATTTT. This sequence encodes CASSGWSGGVTDTQYF.

The chain uses TRBV5-1 and TRBJ1-1, with D tentatively TRBD1 (5 bases). CDR1 is SGHRS, CDR2 YFSETQ, per germline. The CDR3 is made up of 14 amino acids. V lost 0 bases and J lost 4, with 10 bases in between. CDR3 residues: CASSLAGGSTEAFF. CDR3 coding DNA: TGCGCCAGCAGCTTGGCCGGGGGTAGCACTGAAGCTTTCTTT.

The chain employs TRBV7-3 and TRBJ2-2; TRBD2 matches at 8 bases. V was clipped by 3 bases and J by 0 bases; unmatched bases: 12. Germline V gives CDR1 SGHTA, CDR2 FQGTGA. The CDR3 totals 19 residues. The DNA of the CDR3 is TGTGCCAGCAGCTTGGGGAGGGGCCAGCGGGGGACGAACACCGGGGAGCTGTTTTTT. This gives the protein CASSLGRGQRGTNTGELFF.

This chain connects TRBV19 to TRBJ2-1, with 7 bases that match TRBD1. J gave up 4 bases and V 4 bases, and 4 bases lay outside the gene matches. This CDR3 has 14 residues. Germline values: CDR1 LNHDA, CDR2 SQIVND (reference sequence). Here the CDR3 reads CASSRARGYNEQFF. The CDR3 region has the DNA TGTGCCAGTAGTAGAGCCAGGGGGTACAATGAGCAGTTCTTC. The entire variable domain, with the rest obtained from reference TRBV19 and TRBJ2-1, is as follows: DGGITQSPKYLFRKEGQNVTLSCEQNLNHDAMYWYRQDPGQGLRLIYYSQIVNDFQKGDIAEGYSVSREKKESFPLTVTSAQKNPTAFYLCASSRARGYNEQFFGPGTRLTVL.

The chain employs TRBV28 and TRBJ1-5, with 11 bases identical to TRBD1. Germline CDR1 MDHEN, CDR2 SYDVKM. Unmatched junction bases numbered 9, after V lost 4 bases and J lost 4 bases. The length of the CDR3 is 17 residues. The CDR3 region has the DNA TGTGCCAGCAGTTCTCTCGGGGACAGGGGGGGAAATCAGCCCCAGCATTTT. The encoded protein is CASSSLGDRGGNQPQHF.

J is TRBJ2-5 and V is TRBV30; 8 positions agree with TRBD2. Germline V lookup: CDR1 GTSNPN, CDR2 SVGIG (reference sequence). This CDR3 spans 13 amino acids. V shed 4 bases and J 5 bases; nucleotides not matched to a gene: 6. The CDR3 protein is CAWNGRGAETQYF. For the CDR3, the DNA is TGTGCCTGGAATGGGCGGGGGGCGGAGACCCAGTACTTC.

This chain connects TRBV7-9 to TRBJ1-2; 9 nucleotides agree with TRBD1. This CDR3 is built from 15 residues. The germline V gene encodes CDR1 SEHNR and CDR2 FQNEAQ (reference sequence). V was pared by 2 bases and J by 4 bases, with 5 bases of the junction left unmatched. The CDR3 spells CASSLTGGFLYGYTF. For the CDR3, the DNA is TGTGCCAGCAGCTTAACAGGGGGCTTCCTCTATGGCTACACCTTC.

The J gene is TRBJ1-1, the V gene TRBV19; D gene unclear. The CDR3 covers 13 residues. V was cut by 4 bases and J by 0 bases, with 6 bases left in between. The germline V gene has CDR1 LNHDA and CDR2 SQIVND (reference sequence). In DNA, the CDR3 is TGTGCCAGTAGTAAAAGCTTGAACACTGAAGCTTTCTTT. Protein product: CASSKSLNTEAFF.